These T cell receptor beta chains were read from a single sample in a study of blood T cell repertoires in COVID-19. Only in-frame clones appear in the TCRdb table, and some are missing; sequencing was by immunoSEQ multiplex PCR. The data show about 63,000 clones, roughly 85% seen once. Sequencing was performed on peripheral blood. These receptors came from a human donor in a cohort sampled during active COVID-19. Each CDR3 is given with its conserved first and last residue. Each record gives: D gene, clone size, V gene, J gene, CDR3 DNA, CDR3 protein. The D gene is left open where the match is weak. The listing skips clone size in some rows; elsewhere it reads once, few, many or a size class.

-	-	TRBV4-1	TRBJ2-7	TGCGCCAGCAGCCAAGACTCTATGAATTCCTACGAGCAGTACTTC	CASSQDSMNSYEQYF
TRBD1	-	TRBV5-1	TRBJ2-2	TGCGCCAGCAGCACGGGACAGCGGAACACCGGGGAGCTGTTTTTT	CASSTGQRNTGELFF
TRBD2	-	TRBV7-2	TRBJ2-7	TGTGCCAGCAGCACGAGCGGGGGCACTACCTCGTCCTACGAGCAGTACTTC	CASSTSGGTTSSYEQYF
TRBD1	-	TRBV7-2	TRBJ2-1	TGTGCCAGCAGCTCTTCCTGGACAGGTGGGGCTATTTATGAGCAGTTCTTC	CASSSSWTGGAIYEQFF
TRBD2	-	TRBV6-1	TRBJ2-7	TGTGCCAGCAGTGGTCGGGGTGGCGGGAGGTCCTACGAGCAGTACTTC	CASSGRGGGRSYEQYF
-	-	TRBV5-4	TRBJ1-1	TGTGCCAGCACCTGGGGGGGGAGTACTGAAGCTTTCTTT	CASTWGGSTEAFF
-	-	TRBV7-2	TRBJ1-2	TGTGCCAGCAGCTTATATCAGGGATATGGCTACACCTTC	CASSLYQGYGYTF
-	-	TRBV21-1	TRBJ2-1	TGTGCCAGCAGCGCCCGGGACAGGGAGAACTACAATGAGCAGTTCTTC	CASSARDRENYNEQFF
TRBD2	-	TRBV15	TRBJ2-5	TGTGCCACCAAGAGCGCCGGACTAGCACAAGAGACCCAGTACTTC	CATKSAGLAQETQYF
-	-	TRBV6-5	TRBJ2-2	TGTGCCAGCACACGAACTAACACCGGGGAGCTGTTTTTT	CASTRTNTGELFF
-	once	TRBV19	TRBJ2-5	-	CASTSGSGSGQETQYF
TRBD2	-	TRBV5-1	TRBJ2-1	TGCGCCAGCAGCTTAAACCCCCCGGGACTAGCGGGGAGCTCCTACAATGAGCAGTTCTTC	CASSLNPPGLAGSSYNEQFF
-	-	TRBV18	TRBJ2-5	TGTGCCAGCTCACCACCGGGCGGCAGGGGAGAGACCCAGTACTTC	CASSPPGGRGETQYF
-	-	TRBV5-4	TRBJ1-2	TGTGCCAGCAGCTTCCTAGCTAACTATGGCTACACCTTC	CASSFLANYGYTF
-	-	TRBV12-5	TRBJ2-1	TGTGCTAGTGGTCGTGTAAATGAGCAGTTCTTC	CASGRVNEQFF
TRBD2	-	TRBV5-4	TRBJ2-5	TGTGCCAGCAGCTCCCCTAGCGGGGACACCCAGTACTTC	CASSSPSGDTQYF
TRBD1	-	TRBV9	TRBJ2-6	TGTGCCAGCAGCTCGCTAGGGGGCCAACCTAGCTCTGGGGCCAACGTCCTGACTTTC	CASSSLGGQPSSGANVLTF
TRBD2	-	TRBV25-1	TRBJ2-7	TGTGCCAGCAGTGTGACTAGCGGGACCTACGAGCAGTACTTC	CASSVTSGTYEQYF
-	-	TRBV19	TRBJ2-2	TGTGCCAGTAGTCGGGGGGCCGGCACCGGGGAGCTGTTTTTT	CASSRGAGTGELFF
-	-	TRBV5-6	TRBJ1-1	TGTGCCAGCAGCTGGGGTCCGGGGGCTGAAGCTTTCTTT	CASSWGPGAEAFF
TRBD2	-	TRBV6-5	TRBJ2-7	TGTGCCAGCAGGGGACTAGCGGAGGTCGACGAGCAGTACTTC	CASRGLAEVDEQYF
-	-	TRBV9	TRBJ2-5	TGTGCCAGCAGCGTAAGGGCTGGGGACTTAATCCAAGAGACCCAGTACTTC	CASSVRAGDLIQETQYF
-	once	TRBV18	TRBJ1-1	TGTGCCAGCTCCCAAACAGGGAGCACTGAAGCTTTCTTT	CASSQTGSTEAFF
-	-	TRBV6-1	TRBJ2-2	TGTGCCAGCAGTGAAAATGTGGGGCTCCCCCACGGGGAGCTGTTTTTT	CASSENVGLPHGELFF
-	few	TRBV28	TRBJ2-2	TGTGCCAGCAGTTGGCAGGGAGGCACCGGGGAGCTGTTTTTT	CASSWQGGTGELFF
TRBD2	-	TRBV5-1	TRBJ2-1	TGCGCCAGCAGCCTCATCCCCAACTCGCGGGGGGGACTTCAGGAGCAGTTCTTC	CASSLIPNSRGGLQEQFF
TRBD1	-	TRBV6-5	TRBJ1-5	TGTGCCAGCAGTTTACAGGGGGCACAGCCCCAGCATTTT	CASSLQGAQPQHF
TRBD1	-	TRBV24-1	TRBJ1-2	TGTGCCACCAGATCCGGGACAGGGGGCTTGGGCTACACCTTC	CATRSGTGGLGYTF
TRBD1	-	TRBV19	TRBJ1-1	TGTGCCAGCCGAGAACAGGGGACCCTTGACGAAGCTTTCTTT	CASREQGTLDEAFF
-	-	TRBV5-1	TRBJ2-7	TGCGCCAGCAGCCCGCAGACAGGCCTTTACGAGCAGTACTTC	CASSPQTGLYEQYF
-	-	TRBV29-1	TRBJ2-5	TGCAGCTTTGCGGGGCAAGAGACCCAGTACTTC	CSFAGQETQYF
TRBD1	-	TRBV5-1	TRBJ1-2	TGCGCCAGCAGGCTGACAGGGGGTATCTATGGCTACACCTTC	CASRLTGGIYGYTF
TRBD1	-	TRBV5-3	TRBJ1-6	TGTGCCAGAAGCGGGACAGCTAATTCACCCCTCCACTTT	CARSGTANSPLHF
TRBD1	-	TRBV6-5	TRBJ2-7	TGTGCCAGCAGCCCCCCACTCCAGACAGGGTTCGAGCAGTACTTC	CASSPPLQTGFEQYF
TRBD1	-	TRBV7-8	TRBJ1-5	TGTGCCAGCAGCTTAACAGGGGGAATAAGCAATCAGCCCCAGCATTTT	CASSLTGGISNQPQHF
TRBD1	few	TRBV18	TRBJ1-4	TGTGCCAGCTCACCGGACAGGGAAGGACGTGAAAAACTGTTTTTT	CASSPDREGREKLFF
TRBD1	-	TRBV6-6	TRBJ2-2	TGTGCCAGCAGTTACGGGACAGGAATAACCGGGGAGCTGTTTTTT	CASSYGTGITGELFF
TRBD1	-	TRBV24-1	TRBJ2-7	TGTGCCACCAGTGAGACAGGGTTGAACGAGCAGTACTTC	CATSETGLNEQYF
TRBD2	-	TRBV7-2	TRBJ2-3	TGTGCCAGCAGCTTAGGGGGACTAGTAGCAGATACGCAGTATTTT	CASSLGGLVADTQYF
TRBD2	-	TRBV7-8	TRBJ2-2	TGTGCCAGCAGCTCCAGACGGGGGGGTATTGACACCGGGGAGCTGTTTTTT	CASSSRRGGIDTGELFF
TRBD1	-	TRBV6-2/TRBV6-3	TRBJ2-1	TGTGCCAGCAGCCCCCTCCCAGGGACAGGCTACAATGAGCAGTTCTTC	CASSPLPGTGYNEQFF
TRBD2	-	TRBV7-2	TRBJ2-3	TGTGCCAGCAGCACCGGGACTAGCGTTGTTGGGCAGTATTTT	CASSTGTSVVGQYF
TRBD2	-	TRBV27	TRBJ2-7	TGTGCCAGCAGGATTGCTAGCGGGATCTACGAGCAGTACTTC	CASRIASGIYEQYF
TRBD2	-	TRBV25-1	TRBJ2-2	TGTGCCAGCAGTGAATCTAGACTAGCGGGGGAGCTGTTTTTT	CASSESRLAGELFF
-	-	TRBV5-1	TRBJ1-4	TGCGCCAGCAGCTTACAGGAAGGGAATGAAAAACTGTTTTTT	CASSLQEGNEKLFF
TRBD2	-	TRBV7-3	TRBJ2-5	TGTGCCAGCAGCTTAAATAGCGGGGGGCCAGAGACCCAGTACTTC	CASSLNSGGPETQYF
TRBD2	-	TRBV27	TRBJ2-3	TGTGCCAGCAGTTCCGGACTAGTTCGATGGACAGATACGCAGTATTTT	CASSSGLVRWTDTQYF
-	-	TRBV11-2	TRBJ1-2	TGTGCCAGCAGCGCCCGACAGGTTTCCATCTATGGCTACACCTTC	CASSARQVSIYGYTF
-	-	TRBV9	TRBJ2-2	TGTGCTACCGGCGAGGGGGGGCTCTCCGGGGAGCTGTTTTTT	CATGEGGLSGELFF
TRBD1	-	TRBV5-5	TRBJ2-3	TGTGCCAGCGCCGCCGGGACAGGGGGCACAGATACGCAGTATTTT	CASAAGTGGTDTQYF
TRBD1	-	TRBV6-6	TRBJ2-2	TGTGCCAGCAGTCAACCCGACAGGGACCACACCGGGGAGCTGTTTTTT	CASSQPDRDHTGELFF
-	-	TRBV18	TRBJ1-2	TGTGCCAGCTCACCGCGCCAGGTGGAAGGATATGGCTACACCTTC	CASSPRQVEGYGYTF
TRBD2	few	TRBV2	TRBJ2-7	TGTGCCAGCAGTGGGGGACTAGCCGGATCCTACGAGCAGTACTTC	CASSGGLAGSYEQYF
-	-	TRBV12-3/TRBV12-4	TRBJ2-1	TGTGCCAGCAGCTATAGTGGTGAGCAGTTCTTC	CASSYSGEQFF
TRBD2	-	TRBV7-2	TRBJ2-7	TGTGCCAGCAGCTCTCGGACTAGCGGGACGGGCGAGCAGTACTTC	CASSSRTSGTGEQYF
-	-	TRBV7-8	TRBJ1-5	TGTGCCAGCAGCCTTACAGGGCAGCCCCAGCATTTT	CASSLTGQPQHF
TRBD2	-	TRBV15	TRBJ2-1	TGTGCCACCAGCAGAGGTAGCGGGGCGGCTAACTTCTTC	CATSRGSGAANFF
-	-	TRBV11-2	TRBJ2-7	TGTGCCAGCAGCTTAGGAGTGAGGAGCTCCTACGAGCAGTACTTC	CASSLGVRSSYEQYF
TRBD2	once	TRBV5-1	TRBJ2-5	TGCGCCAGCAGCTTAGTACTAGCGCTCCAAGAGACCCAGTACTTC	CASSLVLALQETQYF